This paragraph covers one T cell receptor beta chain sequence. Its antigen is undetermined. An end of the junction does not agree with germline; a read error may underlie this. This entry is derived from a study of CD8+CD57+ T cells in acquired aplastic anemia. Study context: The study obtained an average of around 3.1 ug of DNA from sorted CD4+ and CD8+ cells. Healthy donors averaged about 10 million reads for CD4+ cells.

Notes on the study in general: Significant differences in CD8+ Simpson's diversity were not observed between patients and controls. The study identified about 30 CD8+ CDR3 sequences shared by patients and controls.

Investigators profiled TCR beta VDJ and CDR3 from genomic DNA template. TCRdb processed the reads anew with MiXCR; each CDR3 protein has one entry. The table lists tens of thousands of distinct CDR3 sequences, 54% of them singletons. The V gene's germline CDR1 is DFQATT and CDR2 SNEGSKA (reference sequence). The CDR3 totals 11 residues. The chain employs TRBV20-1 and TRBJ1-1; 7 nucleotides line up with TRBD1. The sample comprised sorted CD4+, CD8+, or CD8+CD57+ T cells (not recorded which) from PBMCs. The TCR comes from a human donor in good health, serving as a control. The CDR3 is CSARGGFEAFF. The CDR3 DNA sequence: TGCAGTGCCAGAGGGGGCTTTGAAGCTTTCTTT.